This T cell receptor beta chain was profiled in a study of blood T cell repertoires in COVID-19. In the study overall: Donors in the United States, Italy and Spain gave samples during acute or convalescent COVID-19.

The CDR3 is 12 residues long. The germline V gene has CDR1 MNHEY and CDR2 SMNVEV (reference sequence). Trimming removed 6 bases from V and 6 bases from J, with 8 bases in between. Original analysis: By means of reference gene primer amplification, nucleated cell counts were estimated. Assay: immunoSEQ multiplex PCR; the TCRdb copy retains only in-frame clones and omits some. D and trimming come from the DNA, and the V and J calls and clone size come from that table. The sample includes around 150,000 clones, about 78% seen only once; the top ten take approximately 11%. This clone was seen more than once but under ten times.

The clonotype comes from a man aged 55-75 years who had recovered from COVID-19. The material sequenced was peripheral blood. This chain uses TRBV27 with TRBJ2-2; D remains ambiguous. CDR3 amino acids: CASRRVSGELFF. CDR3 DNA: TGTGCCAGCAGGCGAGTGTCCGGGGAGCTGTTTTTT.